The 8 T cell receptor beta chains listed next were all sequenced from one sample in a study of blood T cell repertoires in COVID-19. The assay was immunoSEQ multiplex PCR, and TCRdb's table has in-frame clones only and misses some. The sample has fewer than 200,000 clones, roughly 85% seen once; the top ten hold about 3.5%. Sequencing used peripheral blood. Receptors were obtained from a human donor with acute or convalescent COVID-19. The donor label of this sample is uncertain.

This clone was detected once. The chain couples TRBV7-8 to TRBJ2-1; TRBD2 agrees at 8 bases. This CDR3 has 15 residues. Germline lookup yields CDR1 SGHVS and CDR2 FQNEAQ. The J segment lost 7 bases and the V segment lost 0 bases, leaving 5 bases of the junction unmatched. The CDR3 sequence is CASSLAGGAANEQFF. DNA for the CDR3: TGTGCCAGCAGCTTAGCCGGGGGGGCGGCTAATGAGCAGTTCTTC.

The chain has TRBV6-5 and TRBJ2-3; 8 bases align to TRBD2. CDR1 is MNHEY, CDR2 SVGAGI, per germline. V shed 7 bases and J 1 base; nucleotides not matched to a gene: 4. This CDR3 region has 14 residues. Here the CDR3 DNA reads TGTGCCAGCACCTATAGCGGGGGCACAGATACGCAGTATTTT. Its translation: CASTYSGGTDTQYF.

This chain links TRBV2 with TRBJ1-5; the D gene is possibly TRBD1 (5 bases). This CDR3 has 14 amino acids. V was clipped by 4 bases and J by 1 base, with 8 bases between them. From germline, CDR1 is SNHLY and CDR2 FYNNEI. The chain's CDR3 is CASSGQGSNQPQHF. The CDR3 DNA follows: TGTGCCAGCAGTGGGCAGGGAAGCAATCAGCCCCAGCATTTT.

This clone was observed a single time. The chain has TRBV9 and TRBJ2-2; 8 bases match TRBD2. With V trimmed by 2 bases and J by 3 bases, 24 bases remained unmatched. Germline V lookup: CDR1 SGDLS, CDR2 YYNGEE. CDR3 length: 22 amino acids. The CDR3 DNA follows: TGTGCCAGCAGCGTTGTTAGGCGGGGGGCTCAACCCCCTCGAGCTGACACCGGGGAGCTGTTTTTT. Amino acid sequence: CASSVVRRGAQPPRADTGELFF.

The chain recombines TRBV7-7 with TRBJ2-5; 13 bases match TRBD2. V lost 1 base to trimming and J lost 3 bases; unmatched junction nucleotides: 5. Germline V gives CDR1 SSHAT, CDR2 FNYEAQ (reference sequence). This CDR3 is built from 17 residues. The CDR3 spells CASSLGGLAGIKETQYF. CDR3 nucleotide sequence: TGTGCCAGCAGCTTAGGGGGACTAGCGGGGATTAAAGAGACCCAGTACTTC. The full variable domain, completed using reference TRBV7-7 and TRBJ2-5, is GAGVSQSPRYKVTKRGQDVTLRCDPISSHATLYWYQQALGQGPEFLTYFNYEAQPDKSGLPSDRFSAERPEGSISTLTIQRTEQRDSAMYRCASSLGGLAGIKETQYFGPGTRLLVL.

This rearrangement joins TRBV18 to TRBJ2-6; D is unclear. The CDR3 runs to 14 residues. The germline V gene encodes CDR1 KGHSH and CDR2 LQKENI. V was pared by 5 bases and J by 0 bases, with 5 bases between. The DNA of the CDR3 is TGTGCCAGCTCAGTCAACTCTGGGGCCAACGTCCTGACTTTC. Its protein is CASSVNSGANVLTF.

This clone was picked up one time. The gene calls are TRBV27 and TRBJ2-7; 7 bases line up with TRBD1. Germline V lookup: CDR1 MNHEY, CDR2 SMNVEV (reference sequence). This CDR3 has 13 residues. The V and J ends lost 5 bases and 5 bases, in that order; junction bases with no gene match: 6. The CDR3 DNA reads TGTGCCAGCAGTCAAGACAGGGTCCACGAGCAGTACTTC. Its protein product is CASSQDRVHEQYF.

The J gene is TRBJ1-3, the V gene TRBV5-6; maybe TRBD1 (6 bases). Germline V CDR1 and CDR2: SGHDT, YYEEEE. The CDR3 covers 14 residues. V gave up 0 bases and J gave up 4 bases, with 8 bases separating them. In DNA, the CDR3 is TGTGCCAGCAGCTTGGTGGGACAAGGAAACACCATATATTTT. This translates into CASSLVGQGNTIYF.